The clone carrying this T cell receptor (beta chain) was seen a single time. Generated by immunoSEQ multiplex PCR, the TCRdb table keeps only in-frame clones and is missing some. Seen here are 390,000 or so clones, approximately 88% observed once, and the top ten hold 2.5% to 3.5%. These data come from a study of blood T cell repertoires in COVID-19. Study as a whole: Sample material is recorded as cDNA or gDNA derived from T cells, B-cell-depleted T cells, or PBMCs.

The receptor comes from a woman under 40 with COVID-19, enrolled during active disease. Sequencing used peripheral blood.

Here the CDR3 reads CASSLSGWHQETQYF. CDR3 nucleotide sequence: TGCGCCAGCAGCTTAAGCGGCTGGCACCAAGAGACCCAGTACTTC. The J gene is TRBJ2-5, the V gene TRBV5-1; possible D gene TRBD2, 5 bases. V was trimmed by 2 bases and J by 0 bases, leaving 11 bases between them. The CDR3 is made up of 15 amino acids. Germline-derived CDR1 and CDR2 are SGHRS and YFSETQ.